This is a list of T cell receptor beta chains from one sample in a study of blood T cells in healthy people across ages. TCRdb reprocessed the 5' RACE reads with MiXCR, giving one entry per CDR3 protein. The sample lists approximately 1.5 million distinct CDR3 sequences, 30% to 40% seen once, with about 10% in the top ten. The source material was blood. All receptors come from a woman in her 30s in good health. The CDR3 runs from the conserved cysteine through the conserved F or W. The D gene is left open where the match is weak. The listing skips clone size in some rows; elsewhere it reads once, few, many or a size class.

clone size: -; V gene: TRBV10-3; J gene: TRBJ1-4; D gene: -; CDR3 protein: CAISEQQGGGSEKLFF; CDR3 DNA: TGTGCCATCAGTGAGCAACAGGGTGGGGGAAGTGAAAAACTGTTTTTT
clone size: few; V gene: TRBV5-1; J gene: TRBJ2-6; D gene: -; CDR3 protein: CASSLETVSSGANVLTF; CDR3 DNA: TGCGCCAGCAGCTTGGAGACGGTTAGCTCTGGGGCCAACGTCCTGACTTTC
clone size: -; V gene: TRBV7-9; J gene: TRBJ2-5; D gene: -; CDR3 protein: CASSFRASEIETQYF; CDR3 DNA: TGTGCCAGCAGCTTCAGGGCTAGCGAGATCGAGACCCAGTACTTC
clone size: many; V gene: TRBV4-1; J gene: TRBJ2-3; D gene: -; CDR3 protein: CASSQSGGDTQYF; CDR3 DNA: TGCGCCAGCAGCCAAAGTGGAGGGGATACGCAGTATTTT
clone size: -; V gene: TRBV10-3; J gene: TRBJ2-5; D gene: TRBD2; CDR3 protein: CAIRSPGLAGYTEETQYF; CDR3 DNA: TGTGCCATCAGATCCCCGGGACTAGCGGGTTATACAGAAGAGACCCAGTACTTC
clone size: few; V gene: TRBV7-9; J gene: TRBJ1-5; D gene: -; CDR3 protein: CASSFTGQPQHF; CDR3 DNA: TGTGCCAGCAGCTTTACCGGTCAGCCCCAGCATTTT
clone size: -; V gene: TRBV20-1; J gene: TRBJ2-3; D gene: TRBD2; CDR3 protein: CSARSRASGGSDTQYF; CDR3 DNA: TGCAGTGCTAGAAGCCGTGCTAGCGGGGGGTCAGATACGCAGTATTTT
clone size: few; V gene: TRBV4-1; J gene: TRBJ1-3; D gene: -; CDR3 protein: CASSQGSQGQKGNTIYF; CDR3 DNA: TGCGCCAGCAGCCAAGGCTCCCAGGGTCAAAAAGGAAACACCATATATTTT
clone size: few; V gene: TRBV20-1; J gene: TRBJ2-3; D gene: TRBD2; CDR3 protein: CSARLLAGGPVTQYF; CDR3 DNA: TGCAGTGCTAGACTTCTAGCGGGAGGGCCGGTTACGCAGTATTTT
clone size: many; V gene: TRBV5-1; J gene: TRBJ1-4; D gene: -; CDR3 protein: CASSLGRSNEKLFF; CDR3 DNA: TGTGCCAGCAGCTTAGGACGTTCTAATGAAAAACTGTTTTTT
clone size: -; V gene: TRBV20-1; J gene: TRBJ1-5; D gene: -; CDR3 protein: CSASTHLGGYSNQPQHF; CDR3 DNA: TGCAGTGCTAGTACCCACCTTGGGGGTTATAGCAATCAGCCCCAGCATTTT
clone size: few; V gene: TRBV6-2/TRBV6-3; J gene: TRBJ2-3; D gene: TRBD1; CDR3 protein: CASSYSRTGEEGTDTQYF; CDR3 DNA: TGTGCCAGCAGTTACTCCCGGACAGGGGAAGAGGGCACAGATACGCAGTATTTT
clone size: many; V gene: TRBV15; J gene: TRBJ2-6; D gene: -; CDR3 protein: CATSSRGGANVLTF; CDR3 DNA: TGTGCCACCAGCAGTAGGGGAGGGGCCAACGTCCTGACTTTC
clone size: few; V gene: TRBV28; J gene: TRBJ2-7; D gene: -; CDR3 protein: CASSFAFSTDYEQYF; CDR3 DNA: TGTGCCAGCAGTTTTGCCTTTAGCACCGACTACGAGCAGTACTTC
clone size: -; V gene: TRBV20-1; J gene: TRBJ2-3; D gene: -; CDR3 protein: CSAKKGKGPLQYF; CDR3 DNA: TGCAGTGCTAAAAAGGGGAAAGGGCCCCTCCAGTATTTT
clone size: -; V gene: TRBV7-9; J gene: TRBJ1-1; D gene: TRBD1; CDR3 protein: CASTFSGTGGWRDTEAFF; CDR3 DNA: TGTGCCAGCACCTTTTCCGGGACAGGGGGCTGGAGGGACACTGAAGCTTTCTTT